The 14 T cell receptor beta chains listed next were all sequenced from one sample in a study of CD8+ T cells in alopecia areata. Sequencing templates came from extracted RNA that was reverse transcribed into cDNA. Profiled with immunoSEQ multiplex PCR; TCRdb holds only in-frame clones, not every one. The repertoire holds 190,000 or so clones, with 58% as singletons. The treatment was: oral pan-JAK inhibitor, 5-10 mg twice daily. The sample was CD8+ T cells sorted from blood, taken at week 24, from a patient treated with tofacitinib. These TCRs come from a human donor with alopecia areata.

Notes on this clone: In the same sample, other DNA sequences code for this CDR3. This sequence joins TRBV30 and TRBJ2-3; D not certain. V was trimmed by 2 bases and J by 0 bases, leaving 6 bases between them. The CDR3 has 13 residues. The germline V gene encodes CDR1 GTSNPN and CDR2 SVGIG (reference sequence). Written as DNA, the CDR3 is TGTGCCTGGAGTTGGGGAAGCACAGATACGCAGTATTTT. Its protein product is CAWSWGSTDTQYF.

J is TRBJ2-2 and V is TRBV5-1; D possibly matches TRBD1 or TRBD2 (5 bases each). CDR3 length equals 20 residues. Germline CDR1 and CDR2: SGHRS and YFSETQ. Trimming pared 2 bases from V and 0 bases from J, leaving 23 bases between. CDR3 protein: CASSFALPGAPSANTGELFF. The CDR3 DNA reads TGCGCCAGCAGCTTTGCGTTGCCCGGGGCCCCAAGTGCGAACACCGGGGAGCTGTTTTTT. The complete variable domain, with remaining parts taken from reference TRBV5-1 and TRBJ2-2, reads KAGVTQTPRYLIKTRGQQVTLSCSPISGHRSVSWYQQTPGQGLQFLFEYFSETQRNKGNFPGRFSGRQFSNSRSEMNVSTLELGDSALYLCASSFALPGAPSANTGELFFGEGSRLTVL.

The chain employs TRBV9 and TRBJ2-7; 10 bases map to TRBD2. Germline-derived CDR1 and CDR2 are SGDLS and YYNGEE. The CDR3 has 17 residues. Unmatched junction bases numbered 11, after V lost 3 bases and J lost 2 bases. CDR3 DNA: TGTGCCAGCAGCGCCTCGACTAGCGGGCCCCCGCCCTACGAGCAGTACTTC. It yields the protein CASSASTSGPPPYEQYF.

This clone was counted between two and nine times. This rearrangement joins TRBV4-1 to TRBJ2-1; 7 bases agree with TRBD2. In germline, CDR1 is MGHRA, CDR2 YSYEKL. V was pared by 3 bases and J by 13 bases, with 9 bases of the junction left unmatched. The CDR3 extends over 13 amino acids. The CDR3 DNA reads as TGCGCCAGCAGCCAGACTAGCCCAGCCCCCCAGTTCTTC. It yields the protein CASSQTSPAPQFF.

The rearrangement uses TRBV27 and TRBJ2-7; 8 bases line up with TRBD1. Trimming took 5 bases from V and 9 from J; bases not matched to a gene: 15. Germline values: CDR1 MNHEY, CDR2 SMNVEV (reference sequence). This CDR3 region has 15 residues. CDR3 sequence (DNA): TGTGCCAGCAGTCTCTCCGGGACAGGCCTTCTTGGGCAGTACTTC. Protein product: CASSLSGTGLLGQYF.

This clone was counted between two and nine times. J is TRBJ1-4 and V is TRBV15; tentatively, D is TRBD1 (5 bases). This CDR3 contains 15 residues. Trimming stripped 1 base from V and 8 bases from J, with 14 bases between. The V gene's germline CDR1 is LNHNV and CDR2 YYDKDF (reference sequence). CDR3 DNA sequence: TGTGCCACCAGCAGAGTGACTACCCGGGGGGAAAAACTGTTTTTT. Translating gives CATSRVTTRGEKLFF.

V gene TRBV29-1 combines with J gene TRBJ2-1; D is perhaps TRBD1 or TRBD2 (6 bases each). The CDR3 loop spans 13 amino acids. Deletions cut 5 bases from V and 3 bases from J, with 11 bases between. CDR1 and CDR2 (germline): SQVTM, ANQGSEA. The CDR3 nucleotides are TGCAGCGTTCCAGAGGGGGGCTACAATGAGCAGTTCTTC. It translates to CSVPEGGYNEQFF.

V is TRBV11-2 and J is TRBJ2-1; a weak D match, TRBD2 (6 bases). The CDR3 extends over 15 amino acids. V lost 1 base and J lost 2, with 9 bases in between. Germline CDR1 is SGHAT and CDR2 is FQNNGV. CDR3 protein: CASSLAGGAYNEQFF. The CDR3 DNA is TGTGCCAGCAGCTTAGCCGGGGGTGCCTACAATGAGCAGTTCTTC.

The chain is built from TRBV11-2 and TRBJ2-1; D might be TRBD1 (5 bases). With 1 base removed from V and 5 bases from J, the gap between germline ends came to 15 bases. CDR3 length equals 16 residues. Germline CDR1 and CDR2: SGHAT and FQNNGV. CDR3 in DNA: TGTGCCAGCAGCTTAGTGGGGCTAGTGCCGAACAATGAGCAGTTCTTC. Translation gives CASSLVGLVPNNEQFF.

The sample holds one count of this clone. V and J are TRBV6-5 and TRBJ2-5, with a weak D call TRBD1 (5 bases). This CDR3 region has 15 residues. V was pared by 7 bases and J by 1 base, with 16 bases between. Germline CDR1 and CDR2: MNHEY and SVGAGI. As DNA, the CDR3 is TGTGCCAGCATACATACACAGGCGATCCAAGAGACCCAGTACTTC. Translated, it gives CASIHTQAIQETQYF.

The CDR3 spells CASNSLGQRFVPLHF. The CDR3 coding sequence is TGTGCCAGCAACTCCTTGGGACAGAGATTTGTGCCCCTCCACTTT. The chain employs TRBV5-6 and TRBJ1-6; 7 nucleotides agree with TRBD1. The CDR3 totals 15 residues. The J segment lost 13 bases and the V segment lost 6 bases, leaving 16 bases of the junction unmatched. Germline V gene lookup returns CDR1 SGHDT and CDR2 YYEEEE.

This chain connects TRBV5-1 to TRBJ1-2, with D perhaps matching TRBD1 (5 bases). Germline values: CDR1 SGHRS, CDR2 YFSETQ. The CDR3 has 13 residues. Trimming shortened V by 4 bases and J by 7 bases, and 14 bases separated the two germline ends. The CDR3 loop is CASSPRGFRGYTF. The CDR3 bases are TGCGCCAGCAGCCCAAGGGGTTTTCGTGGCTACACCTTC.

A few counts support this clone. The chain couples TRBV11-2 to TRBJ2-2; D is unclear. CDR3 length: 11 residues. Trimming took off 4 bases at V and 8 bases at J, with 5 bases between the two ends. Germline values: CDR1 SGHAT, CDR2 FQNNGV. The CDR3 region is CASSYSGELFF. The CDR3 nucleotides are TGTGCCAGCAGCTACTCTGGGGAGCTGTTTTTT.

This clone was found a few times. This chain joins TRBV9 and TRBJ1-5, with D possibly being TRBD1 (5 bases). V lost 7 bases and J lost 5, with 13 bases in between. This CDR3 region has 13 residues. CDR1 SGDLS and CDR2 YYNGEE come from the germline V gene. The CDR3 protein is CASSKTVDQPQHF. CDR3 in DNA: TGTGCCAGCTCCAAGACAGTCGATCAGCCCCAGCATTTT.